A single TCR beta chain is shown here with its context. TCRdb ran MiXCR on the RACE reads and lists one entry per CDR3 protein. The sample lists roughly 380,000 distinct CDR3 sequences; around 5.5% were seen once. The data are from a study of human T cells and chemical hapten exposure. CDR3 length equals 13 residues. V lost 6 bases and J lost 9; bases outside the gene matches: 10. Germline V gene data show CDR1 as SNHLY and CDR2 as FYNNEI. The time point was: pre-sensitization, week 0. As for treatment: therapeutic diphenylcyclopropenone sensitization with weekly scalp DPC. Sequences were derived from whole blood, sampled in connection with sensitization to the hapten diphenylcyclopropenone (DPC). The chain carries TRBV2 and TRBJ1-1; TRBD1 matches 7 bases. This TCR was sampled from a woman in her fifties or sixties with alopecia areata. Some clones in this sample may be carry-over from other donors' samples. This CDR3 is CASSVTGEGKAFF. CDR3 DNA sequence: TGTGCCAGCAGCGTAACAGGGGAGGGTAAAGCTTTCTTT.